This T cell receptor (beta chain) was documented in a study of cytomegalovirus exposure and HLA in healthy donors. Study-level results: It was in a later analysis that TCR association rates were seen to vary by HLA locus, highest for DRB1 and lowest for HLA-C. Earlier analysis found most TCR beta V segments productive about 87% or about 30% of the time. A later analysis found common viral pathogens apparently linked to several of the most significant clusters.

The PCR ran on 60 Vbeta and 13 Jbeta primers. As handled by the study authors: Later, an analysis found around 77 million unique TCR beta chains, and about 10 million of these were shared. Clones were read by immunoSEQ multiplex PCR, and TCRdb kept only the in-frame ones, dropping some. That table furnishes V, J and clone size, whereas the DNA furnished D and trimming. The table records over 150,000 clones, 70% to 85% of them present only once. About this clone: Its antigen is unidentified. At the DNA level, this CDR3 is encoded by other sequences in the same sample as well.

Sample: PBMCs. The TCR was taken from a boy between 2 and 15 years old in good health and CMV-seronegative.

DNA of the CDR3: TGTGCCAGCAGCTTGGATAGGGGCTTGAATTCACCCCTCCACTTT. This gives the protein CASSLDRGLNSPLHF. V gene TRBV5-4 combines with J gene TRBJ1-6; weak D call: TRBD1 (5 bases). The CDR3 runs to 15 residues. With 0 bases removed from V and 7 bases from J, the gap between germline ends came to 11 bases. CDR1 SGHNT and CDR2 YYREEE come from the germline V gene (reference sequence).